The source of this T cell receptor beta chain is a study of identical twins. The CDR3 is made up of 17 amino acids. The ends were cut back, 2 bases at V and 0 bases at J, with 14 bases in the middle. Study results and caveats: The abundant beta clonotypes from cord blood had fewer insertions, and memory repertoires had none of this.

TCRdb reprocessed the 5' RACE reads with MiXCR, giving one entry per CDR3 protein. The repertoire includes 1.5 million to 2 million distinct CDR3 sequences, around a third of them detected once, and under 0.35% sits in the top ten. As concerns this clonotype: No antigen is known for it.

The TCR comes from a newborn girl in good health. Material: cord blood. The chain combines TRBV12-3 or TRBV12-4 with TRBJ1-5; unclear D gene. The CDR3 bases are TGTGCCAGCAGTTTACCCAGGAGCATATATAGCAATCAGCCCCAGCATTTT. It yields the protein CASSLPRSIYSNQPQHF.